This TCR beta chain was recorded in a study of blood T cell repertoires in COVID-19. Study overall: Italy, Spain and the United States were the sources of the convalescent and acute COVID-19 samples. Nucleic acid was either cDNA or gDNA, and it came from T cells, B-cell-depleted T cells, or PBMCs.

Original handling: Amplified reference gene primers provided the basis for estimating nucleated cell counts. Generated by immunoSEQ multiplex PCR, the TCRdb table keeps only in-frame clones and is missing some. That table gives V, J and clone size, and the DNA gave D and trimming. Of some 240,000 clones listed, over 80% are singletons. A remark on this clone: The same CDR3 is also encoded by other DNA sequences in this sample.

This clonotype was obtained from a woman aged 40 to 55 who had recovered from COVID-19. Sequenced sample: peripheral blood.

This chain's CDR3 is CASSPGTPNTEAFF. DNA of the CDR3: TGTGCCAGCAGTCCAGGGACACCGAACACTGAAGCTTTCTTT. This chain uses TRBV28 with TRBJ1-1; D is possibly TRBD1 (6 bases). Between the trimmed V and J ends, which lost 5 bases and 1 base, there was a span of 11 bases. The length of the CDR3 is 14 residues. From germline, CDR1 is MDHEN and CDR2 SYDVKM.